One sample yielded the 17 T cell receptor beta chains listed below, sequenced in a study of T-cell reconstitution after alpha-beta-depleted transplantation in children. Preparation of the TCRbeta library used unique molecular identifiers. Each CDR3 protein is one row after TCRdb ran MiXCR on the PCR reads. The sample holds 700,000 or so distinct CDR3 sequences, around 12% seen once. The sequences come from PBMCs, collected before TCRalphabeta/CD19-depleted stem cell transplant. Receptors were obtained from a girl under 10 years old with congenital amegakaryocytic thrombocytopenia, due to receive a stem cell transplant.

This clonotype was detected a few times. This chain connects TRBV15 to TRBJ2-1; 7 bases map to TRBD2. This CDR3 has 14 residues. Germline V gene sequence: CDR1 LNHNV, CDR2 YYDKDF (reference sequence). The ends lost 4 bases at V and 7 bases at J; junction bases unmatched: 7. CDR3 loop: CATSTRRGGNEQFF. The CDR3 nucleotides read TGTGCCACCAGCACCCGACGGGGAGGGAATGAGCAGTTCTTC.

Many counts were recorded for this clonotype. In DNA form, the CDR3 reads TGCAGTGCTACGACCGGGACTAGCTACGAGCAGTACTTC. It codes for CSATTGTSYEQYF. The chain joins TRBV20-1 to TRBJ2-7, with TRBD2 identical over 8 bases. The V gene's germline CDR1 is DFQATT and CDR2 SNEGSKA (reference sequence). V lost 4 bases and J lost 3; bases outside the gene matches: 5. CDR3 size: 13 residues.

This clonotype was seen a few times. For the CDR3, the DNA is TGTGCCAGCGAACGGGAGAAGAACAATGAGCAGTTCTTC. It encodes CASEREKNNEQFF. This rearrangement joins TRBV7-9 to TRBJ2-1, with D tentatively TRBD2 (6 bases). Trimming shortened V by 8 bases and J by 5 bases, and 13 bases separated the two germline ends. This CDR3 has 13 residues. CDR1 and CDR2 (germline): SEHNR, FQNEAQ (reference sequence).

This clonotype was seen ten or more times. The chain carries TRBV6-1 and TRBJ2-3; TRBD2 might be the D (6 bases). Per the germline V gene, CDR1 is MNHNS and CDR2 is SASEGT. CDR3 length equals 15 residues. Trimming cost V 5 bases and J 0 bases, with 12 bases left between them. CDR3 region: CASSQTGTSTDTQYF. In nucleotides, the CDR3 is TGTGCCAGCAGTCAAACCGGGACTAGCACAGATACGCAGTATTTT.

There are many counts of this clonotype. The rearrangement uses TRBV6-1 and TRBJ1-2; 9 bases are shared with TRBD1. The ends lost 0 bases at V and 7 bases at J; junction bases unmatched: 3. The CDR3 is made up of 14 amino acids. Per germline, CDR1 MNHNS and CDR2 SASEGT. As DNA, the CDR3 is TGTGCCAGCAGTGAAGCTCTGGACAGGGGTGGCTACACCTTC. This codes for CASSEALDRGGYTF.

At least ten counts were recorded for this clonotype. The CDR3 protein is CASSQDHSEQYF. The DNA of the CDR3 is TGTGCCAGCAGCCAAGATCACAGCGAGCAGTACTTC. The rearrangement links TRBV3-1 to TRBJ2-7; D is uncertain. Trimming took 0 bases from V and 6 from J, leaving 6 bases between them. CDR1 and CDR2 (germline): LGHDT, YNNKEL (reference sequence). The CDR3 covers 12 residues.

This clonotype was counted ten times or more. The chain links TRBV20-1 to TRBJ2-7; 8 positions agree with TRBD2. Germline V gene data show CDR1 as DFQATT and CDR2 as SNEGSKA (reference sequence). This CDR3 contains 15 residues. After removal of 6 bases from V and 6 bases from J, the junction contained 16 bases not matched to a gene. The CDR3 here is CSASLSGIGLGEQYF. CDR3 nucleotides: TGCAGTGCCTCCCTTAGCGGGATTGGGCTGGGCGAGCAGTACTTC.

The chain combines TRBV12-3 or TRBV12-4 with TRBJ2-7, with 7 bases lining up with TRBD2. The V segment lost 3 bases and the J segment 3 bases; nucleotides outside the gene matches: 5. This CDR3 is built from 14 residues. Written as DNA, the CDR3 is TGTGCCAGCAGTTTTTATCGGGGGGACTACGAGCAGTACTTC. This codes for CASSFYRGDYEQYF.

This clonotype was detected many times. V usage is TRBV28 and J usage is TRBJ1-1; D possibly corresponds to TRBD1 (6 bases). CDR1 and CDR2 from the germline V gene are MDHEN and SYDVKM. There are 17 residues in the CDR3. Trimming pared 3 bases from V and 1 base from J, leaving 18 bases between. Here the CDR3 DNA reads TGTGCCAGCAGTTTGATGCCGGGACAAGTAACGAACACTGAAGCTTTCTTT. This codes for CASSLMPGQVTNTEAFF.

This clonotype was seen many times. The V and J genes are TRBV12-3 or TRBV12-4 and TRBJ2-1, with D perhaps TRBD1 or TRBD2 (5 bases each). The germline V and J ends were trimmed by 1 base and 8 bases, with 15 bases remaining between them. The CDR3 runs to 15 residues. This CDR3 reads CASSLGQGRGYEQFF. CDR3 DNA sequence: TGTGCCAGCAGTTTAGGGCAGGGTCGGGGTTATGAGCAGTTCTTC.

J is TRBJ2-1 and V is TRBV5-1; 9 nucleotides match TRBD1. This CDR3 contains 17 residues. Germline V gene sequence: CDR1 SGHRS, CDR2 YFSETQ. After removal of 4 bases from V and 0 bases from J, the junction contained 8 bases not matched to a gene. As DNA, the CDR3 is TGCGCCAGCAGCACGTGGATACAGGGGGCCTCCTACAATGAGCAGTTCTTC. Protein sequence: CASSTWIQGASYNEQFF. Full variable domain (missing parts from reference TRBV5-1 and TRBJ2-1): KAGVTQTPRYLIKTRGQQVTLSCSPISGHRSVSWYQQTPGQGLQFLFEYFSETQRNKGNFPGRFSGRQFSNSRSEMNVSTLELGDSALYLCASSTWIQGASYNEQFFGPGTRLTVL.

This clonotype was recorded at least ten times. The chain recombines TRBV29-1 with TRBJ2-2; tentatively, D is TRBD1 or TRBD2 (6 bases each). Trimming pared 1 base from V and 4 bases from J, leaving 16 bases between. The CDR3 spans 16 residues. Germline CDR1 and CDR2: SQVTM and ANQGSEA. This CDR3 reads CSVEGAAGQLTGELFF. DNA for the CDR3: TGCAGCGTTGAAGGGGCCGCGGGACAACTCACCGGGGAGCTGTTTTTT.

V is TRBV30 and J is TRBJ1-4; D unclear. The CDR3 consists of 12 residues. The V and J ends lost 4 bases and 8 bases respectively, with 11 bases between them. CDR1 is GTSNPN and CDR2 is SVGIG in the germline V gene (reference sequence). For the CDR3, the DNA is TGTGCCTGGAACGTGTTGGAAGAAAAACTGTTTTTT. This codes for CAWNVLEEKLFF.

The chain combines TRBV7-9 with TRBJ1-3; D call uncertain. Germline loops: CDR1 SEHNR, CDR2 FQNEAQ (reference sequence). The V and J ends lost 7 bases and 0 bases respectively, with 10 bases between them. This CDR3 is built from 14 residues. CDR3 coding DNA: TGTGCCAGCATGAGAGCATCCTCTGGAAACACCATATATTTT. Translation: CASMRASSGNTIYF.

This clonotype has at least ten counts. V usage is TRBV24-1 and J usage is TRBJ1-2; D is uncertain. The germline gives CDR1 KGHDR, CDR2 SFDVKD. The CDR3 sequence is 13 residues long. V lost 5 bases to trimming and J lost 5 bases, with 11 bases between them. CDR3 sequence reads: CATSAEDWYGYTF. CDR3 DNA: TGTGCCACCAGTGCTGAGGATTGGTATGGCTACACCTTC.

This clonotype was picked up one time. The genes are TRBV7-2 and TRBJ2-7; D is uncertain. CDR3 length: 16 residues. Germline-derived CDR1 and CDR2 are SGHTA and FQGNSA. V lost 0 bases and J 0 bases, leaving 12 bases between the germline ends. In nucleotides, the CDR3 is TGTGCCAGCAGCTTAGCGGGCGCGCGGAGCTCCTACGAGCAGTACTTC. Protein sequence: CASSLAGARSSYEQYF.

Ten or more counts support this clonotype. This chain uses TRBV29-1 with TRBJ2-5, with TRBD2 identical over 11 bases. Unmatched junction bases numbered 1, after V lost 3 bases and J lost 4 bases. The CDR3 extends over 13 amino acids. The germline V gene has CDR1 SQVTM and CDR2 ANQGSEA. This CDR3 is CSVDGLAGETQYF. Here the CDR3 DNA reads TGCAGCGTTGACGGACTAGCGGGAGAGACCCAGTACTTC.